This note documents a single TCR beta chain sequence. Its antigen remains unknown. This table comes from immunoSEQ multiplex PCR, and its TCRdb copy is limited to in-frame clones, with some not included. The repertoire holds tens of thousands of clones, with 65% to 85% as singletons. The sample comes from a study of cytotoxic CD8 clonotypes in ibrutinib-treated CLL. About the study: Following a median roughly 12 months of treatment, with a range of 6 to 36, response samples were taken. Findings and limits, study-wide: Higher circulating CD8+ T-cell counts strongly accompanied higher baseline clonality, above age-matched healthy donors.

This CDR3 has 16 residues. Per germline, CDR1 SGHRS and CDR2 YFSETQ. The V and J ends lost 0 bases and 4 bases respectively, with 14 bases between them. The sample consisted of PBMCs, taken at disease progression, from a patient treated with ibrutinib. The sequence derives from a human donor with chronic lymphocytic leukemia. The chain links TRBV5-1 to TRBJ2-1, with D perhaps being TRBD1 or TRBD2 (6 bases each). The CDR3 spells CASSLEFSGAYNEQFF. The CDR3 DNA reads TGCGCCAGCAGCTTGGAATTTTCGGGGGCGTACAATGAGCAGTTCTTC.